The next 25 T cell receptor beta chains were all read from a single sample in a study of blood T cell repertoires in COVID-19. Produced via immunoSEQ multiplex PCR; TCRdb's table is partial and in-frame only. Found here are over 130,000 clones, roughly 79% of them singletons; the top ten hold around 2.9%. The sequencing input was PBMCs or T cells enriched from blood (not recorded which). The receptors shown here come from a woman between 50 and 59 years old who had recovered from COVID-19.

CDR3 residues: CASSGSVQVNTEAFF. For the CDR3, the DNA is TGCGCCAGCAGCGGCAGTGTACAGGTGAACACTGAAGCTTTCTTT. V is TRBV10-2 and J is TRBJ1-1; D possibly corresponds to TRBD1 (5 bases). The CDR3 runs 15 residues. The V end lost 6 bases, the J end lost 0 bases, and 14 bases lay between the germline ends. Germline assignment: CDR1 WSHSY and CDR2 SAAADI.

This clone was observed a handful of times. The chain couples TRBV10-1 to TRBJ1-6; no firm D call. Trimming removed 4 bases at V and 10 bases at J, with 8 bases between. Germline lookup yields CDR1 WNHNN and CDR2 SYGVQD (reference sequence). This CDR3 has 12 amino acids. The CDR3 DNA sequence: TGCGCCAGCAGTGTCGGGAGGTCACCCCTCCACTTT. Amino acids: CASSVGRSPLHF.

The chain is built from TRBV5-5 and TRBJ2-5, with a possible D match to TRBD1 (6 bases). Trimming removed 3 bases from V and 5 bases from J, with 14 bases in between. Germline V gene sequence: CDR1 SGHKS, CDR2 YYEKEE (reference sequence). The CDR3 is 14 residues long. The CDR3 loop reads CASSSGHPGETQYF. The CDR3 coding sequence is TGTGCCAGCAGCTCGGGACACCCCGGGGAGACCCAGTACTTC.

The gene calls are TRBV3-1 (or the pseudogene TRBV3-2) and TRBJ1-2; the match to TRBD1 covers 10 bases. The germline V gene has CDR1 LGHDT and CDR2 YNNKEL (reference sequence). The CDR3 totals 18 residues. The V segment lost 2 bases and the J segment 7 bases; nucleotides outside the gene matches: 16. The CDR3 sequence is CASSQLPPQDRGNSGYTF. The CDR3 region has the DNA TGTGCCAGCAGCCAACTGCCCCCCCAGGACAGGGGGAATAGTGGCTACACCTTC.

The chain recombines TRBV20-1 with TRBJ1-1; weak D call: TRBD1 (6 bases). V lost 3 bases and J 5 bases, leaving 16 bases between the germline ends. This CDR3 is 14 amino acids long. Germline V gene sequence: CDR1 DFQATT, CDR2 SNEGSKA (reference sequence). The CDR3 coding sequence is TGCAGTGCTAGTCTTGGGGGGGCTGGGACTGAAGCTTTCTTT. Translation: CSASLGGAGTEAFF.

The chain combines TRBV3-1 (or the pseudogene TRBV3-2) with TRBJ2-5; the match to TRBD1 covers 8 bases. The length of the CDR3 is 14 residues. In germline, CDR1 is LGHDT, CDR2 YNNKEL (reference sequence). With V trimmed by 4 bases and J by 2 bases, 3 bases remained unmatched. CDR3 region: CASSLQGDQETQYF. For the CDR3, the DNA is TGTGCCAGCAGCCTACAGGGGGATCAAGAGACCCAGTACTTC.

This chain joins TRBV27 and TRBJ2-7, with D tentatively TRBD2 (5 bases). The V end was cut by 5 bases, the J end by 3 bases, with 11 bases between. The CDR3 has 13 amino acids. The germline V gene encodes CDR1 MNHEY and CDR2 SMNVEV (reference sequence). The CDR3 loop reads CASSPKLVYEQYF. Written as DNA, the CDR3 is TGTGCCAGCAGTCCCAAACTAGTCTACGAGCAGTACTTC.

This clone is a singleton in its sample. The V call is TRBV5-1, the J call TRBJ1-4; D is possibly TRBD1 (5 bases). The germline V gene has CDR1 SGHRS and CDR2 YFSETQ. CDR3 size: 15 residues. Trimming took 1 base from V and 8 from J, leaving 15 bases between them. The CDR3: CASSLFGGFTEKLFF. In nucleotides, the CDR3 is TGCGCCAGCAGCTTGTTCGGGGGGTTTACGGAAAAACTGTTTTTT.

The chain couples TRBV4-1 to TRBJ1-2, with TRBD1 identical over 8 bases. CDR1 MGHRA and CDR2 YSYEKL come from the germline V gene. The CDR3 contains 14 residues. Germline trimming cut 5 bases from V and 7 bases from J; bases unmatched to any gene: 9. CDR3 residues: CASSILKGTGGYTF. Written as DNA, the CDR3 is TGCGCCAGCAGCATTCTCAAAGGGACAGGTGGCTACACCTTC.

In DNA, the CDR3 is TGTGCCTGGAGCGATCCTCAGGTTCTATCTGGAAACACCATATATTTT. Translation gives CAWSDPQVLSGNTIYF. The J gene is TRBJ1-3, the V gene TRBV30; D uncertain. V gave up 3 bases and J gave up 1 base, with 16 bases separating them. The CDR3 is 16 amino acids. CDR1 GTSNPN and CDR2 SVGIG come from the germline V gene (reference sequence).

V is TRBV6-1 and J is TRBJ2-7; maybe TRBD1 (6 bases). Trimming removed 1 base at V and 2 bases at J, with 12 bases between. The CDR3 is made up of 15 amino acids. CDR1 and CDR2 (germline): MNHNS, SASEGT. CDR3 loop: CASSEVLGQAYEQYF. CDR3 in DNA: TGTGCCAGCAGTGAAGTTTTGGGACAAGCCTACGAGCAGTACTTC.

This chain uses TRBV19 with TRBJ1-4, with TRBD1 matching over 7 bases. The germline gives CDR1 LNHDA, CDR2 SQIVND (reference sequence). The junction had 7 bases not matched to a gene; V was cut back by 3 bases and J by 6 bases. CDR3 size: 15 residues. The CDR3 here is CASSMGRGPYEKLFF. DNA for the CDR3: TGTGCCAGTAGTATGGGAAGGGGGCCGTATGAAAAACTGTTTTTT.

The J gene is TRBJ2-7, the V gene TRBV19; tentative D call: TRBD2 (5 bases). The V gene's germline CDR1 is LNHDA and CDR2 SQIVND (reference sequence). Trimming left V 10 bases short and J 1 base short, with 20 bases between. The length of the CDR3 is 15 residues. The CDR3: CATSTARGYSYEQYF. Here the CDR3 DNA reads TGTGCCACCTCGACCGCCCGGGGTTATTCCTACGAGCAGTACTTC. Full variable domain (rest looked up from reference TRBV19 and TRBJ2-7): DGGITQSPKYLFRKEGQNVTLSCEQNLNHDAMYWYRQDPGQGLRLIYYSQIVNDFQKGDIAEGYSVSREKKESFPLTVTSAQKNPTAFYLCATSTARGYSYEQYFGPGTRLTVT.

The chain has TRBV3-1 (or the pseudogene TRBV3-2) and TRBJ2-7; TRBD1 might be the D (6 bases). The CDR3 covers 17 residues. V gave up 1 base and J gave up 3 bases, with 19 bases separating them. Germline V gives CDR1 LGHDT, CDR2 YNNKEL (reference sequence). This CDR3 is CASSQGALGQFYYEQYF. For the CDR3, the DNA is TGTGCCAGCAGCCAAGGAGCCCTAGGACAGTTCTACTACGAGCAGTACTTC.

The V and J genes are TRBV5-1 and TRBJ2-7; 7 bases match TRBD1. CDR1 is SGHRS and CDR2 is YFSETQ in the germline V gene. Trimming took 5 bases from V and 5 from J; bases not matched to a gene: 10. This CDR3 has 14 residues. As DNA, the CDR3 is TGCGCCAGCAGTCAAACCGGGACAGTCCACGAGCAGTACTTC. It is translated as CASSQTGTVHEQYF.

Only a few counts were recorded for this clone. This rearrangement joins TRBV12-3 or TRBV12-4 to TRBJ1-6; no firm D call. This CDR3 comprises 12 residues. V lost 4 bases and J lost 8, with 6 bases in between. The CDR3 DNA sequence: TGTGCCAGCAGTTCCTCCCATTCACCCCTCCACTTT. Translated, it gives CASSSSHSPLHF.

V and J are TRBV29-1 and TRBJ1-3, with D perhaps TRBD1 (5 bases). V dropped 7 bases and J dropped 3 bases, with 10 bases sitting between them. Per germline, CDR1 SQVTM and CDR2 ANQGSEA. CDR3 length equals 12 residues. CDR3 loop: CSAGTDGNTIYF. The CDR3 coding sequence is TGCAGCGCAGGGACTGATGGAAACACCATATATTTT.

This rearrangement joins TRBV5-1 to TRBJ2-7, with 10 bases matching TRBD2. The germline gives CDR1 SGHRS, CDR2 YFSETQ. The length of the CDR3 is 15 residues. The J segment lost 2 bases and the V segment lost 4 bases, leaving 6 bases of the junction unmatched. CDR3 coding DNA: TGCGCCAGCAGCGTGACTAGCGGGTCCACCTACGAGCAGTACTTC. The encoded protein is CASSVTSGSTYEQYF.

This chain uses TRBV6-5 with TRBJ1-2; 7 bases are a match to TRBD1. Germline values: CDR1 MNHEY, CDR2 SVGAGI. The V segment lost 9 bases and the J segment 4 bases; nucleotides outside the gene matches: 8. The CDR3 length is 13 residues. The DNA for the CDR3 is TGTGCCAGTTGTCTCGGGACAGCCTATGGCTACACCTTC. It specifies CASCLGTAYGYTF.

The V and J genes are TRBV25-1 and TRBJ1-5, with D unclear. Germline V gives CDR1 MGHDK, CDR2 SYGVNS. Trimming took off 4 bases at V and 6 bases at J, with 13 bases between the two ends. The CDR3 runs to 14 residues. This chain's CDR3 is CASSVEGHLQPQHF. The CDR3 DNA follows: TGTGCCAGCAGTGTAGAGGGCCACCTTCAGCCCCAGCATTTT.

CDR3 region: CSVKLSGVVEFF. The CDR3 nucleotides are TGCAGCGTTAAACTTAGCGGGGTAGTCGAGTTCTTC. V is TRBV29-1 and J is TRBJ2-1, with TRBD2 matching over 8 bases. CDR1 is SQVTM and CDR2 is ANQGSEA in the germline V gene. V lost 5 bases to trimming and J lost 14 bases; unmatched junction nucleotides: 11. The CDR3 runs 12 residues.

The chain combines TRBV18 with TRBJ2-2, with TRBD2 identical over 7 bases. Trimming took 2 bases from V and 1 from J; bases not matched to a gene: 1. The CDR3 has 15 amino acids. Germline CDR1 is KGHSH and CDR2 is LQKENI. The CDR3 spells CASSPVAGNTGELFF. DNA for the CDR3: TGTGCCAGCTCACCAGTAGCGGGGAACACCGGGGAGCTGTTTTTT.

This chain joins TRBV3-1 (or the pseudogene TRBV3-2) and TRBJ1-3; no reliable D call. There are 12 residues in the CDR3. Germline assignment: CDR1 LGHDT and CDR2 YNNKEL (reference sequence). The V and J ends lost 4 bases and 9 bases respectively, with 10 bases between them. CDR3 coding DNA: TGTGCCAGCAGCCGAGACCAATCCACCATATATTTT. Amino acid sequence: CASSRDQSTIYF.

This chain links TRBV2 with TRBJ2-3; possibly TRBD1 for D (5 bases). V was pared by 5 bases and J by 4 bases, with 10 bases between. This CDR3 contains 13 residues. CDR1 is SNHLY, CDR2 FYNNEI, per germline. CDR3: CASSQQGSDTQYF. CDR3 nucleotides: TGTGCCAGCAGTCAGCAGGGCTCAGATACGCAGTATTTT.

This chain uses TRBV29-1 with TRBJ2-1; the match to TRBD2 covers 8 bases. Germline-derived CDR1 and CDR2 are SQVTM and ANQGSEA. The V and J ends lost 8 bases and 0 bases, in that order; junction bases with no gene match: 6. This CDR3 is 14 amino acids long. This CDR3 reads CSLRGGSSYNEQFF. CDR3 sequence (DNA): TGCAGCCTCCGGGGGGGCAGCTCCTACAATGAGCAGTTCTTC.